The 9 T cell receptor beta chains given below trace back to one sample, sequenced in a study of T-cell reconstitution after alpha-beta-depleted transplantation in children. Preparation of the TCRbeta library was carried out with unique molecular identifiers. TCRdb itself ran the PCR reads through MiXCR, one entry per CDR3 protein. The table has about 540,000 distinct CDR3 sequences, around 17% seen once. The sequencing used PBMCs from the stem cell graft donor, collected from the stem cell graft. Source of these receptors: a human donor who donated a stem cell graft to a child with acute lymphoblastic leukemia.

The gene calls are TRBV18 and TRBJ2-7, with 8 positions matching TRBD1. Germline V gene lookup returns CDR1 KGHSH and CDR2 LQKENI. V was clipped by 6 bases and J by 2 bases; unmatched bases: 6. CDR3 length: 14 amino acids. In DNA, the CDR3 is TGTGCCAGCTCGCCAAGGGGACAGGCCTACGAGCAGTACTTC. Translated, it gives CASSPRGQAYEQYF.

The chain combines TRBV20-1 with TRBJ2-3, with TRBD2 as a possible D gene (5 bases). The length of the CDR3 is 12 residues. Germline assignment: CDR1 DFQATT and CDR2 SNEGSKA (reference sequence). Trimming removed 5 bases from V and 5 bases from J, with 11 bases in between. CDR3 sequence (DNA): TGCAGTGCTCAACTAGTTGGAGATACGCAGTATTTT. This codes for CSAQLVGDTQYF.

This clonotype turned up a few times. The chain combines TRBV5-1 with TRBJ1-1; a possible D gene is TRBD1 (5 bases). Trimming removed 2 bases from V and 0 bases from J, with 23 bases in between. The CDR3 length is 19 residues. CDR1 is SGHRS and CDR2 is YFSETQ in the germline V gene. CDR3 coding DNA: TGCGCCAGCAGCTTCAAGGGGAGAGTCTCGACTACAGTGAACACTGAAGCTTTCTTT. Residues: CASSFKGRVSTTVNTEAFF.

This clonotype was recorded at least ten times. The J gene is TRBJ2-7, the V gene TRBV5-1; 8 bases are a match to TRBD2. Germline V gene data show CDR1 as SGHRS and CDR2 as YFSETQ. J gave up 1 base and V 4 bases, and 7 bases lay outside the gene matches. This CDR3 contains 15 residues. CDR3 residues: CASSRVSGGSYEQYF. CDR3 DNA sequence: TGCGCCAGCAGCCGGGTGAGCGGGGGATCCTACGAGCAGTACTTC.

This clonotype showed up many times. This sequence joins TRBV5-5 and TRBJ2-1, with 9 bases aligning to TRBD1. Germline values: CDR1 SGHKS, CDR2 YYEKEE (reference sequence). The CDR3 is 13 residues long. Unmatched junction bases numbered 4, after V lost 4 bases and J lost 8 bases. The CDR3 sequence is CASSQDRGDEQFF. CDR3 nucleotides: TGTGCCAGCAGCCAGGACAGGGGCGATGAGCAGTTCTTC.

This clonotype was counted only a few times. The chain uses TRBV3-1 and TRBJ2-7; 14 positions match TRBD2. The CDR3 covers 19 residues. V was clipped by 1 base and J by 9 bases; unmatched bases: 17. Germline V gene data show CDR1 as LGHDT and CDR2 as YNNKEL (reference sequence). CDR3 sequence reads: CASSQGIFLGLAGVEGQYF. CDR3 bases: TGTGCCAGCAGCCAAGGAATATTCTTGGGACTAGCGGGAGTCGAAGGGCAGTACTTC.

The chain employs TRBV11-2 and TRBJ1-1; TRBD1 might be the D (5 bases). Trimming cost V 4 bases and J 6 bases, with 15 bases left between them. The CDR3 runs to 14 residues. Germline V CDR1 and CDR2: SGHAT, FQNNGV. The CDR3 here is CASSSLSRGAEAFF. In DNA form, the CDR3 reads TGTGCCAGCAGCTCCCTGAGTCGGGGGGCTGAAGCTTTCTTT.

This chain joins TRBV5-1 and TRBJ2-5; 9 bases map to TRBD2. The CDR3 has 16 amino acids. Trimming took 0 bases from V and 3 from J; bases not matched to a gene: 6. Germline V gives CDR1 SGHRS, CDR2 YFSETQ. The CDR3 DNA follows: TGCGCCAGCAGCTTGGAGGCTAGCGGGACTGAAGAGACCCAGTACTTC. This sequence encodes CASSLEASGTEETQYF. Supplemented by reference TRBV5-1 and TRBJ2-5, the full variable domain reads KAGVTQTPRYLIKTRGQQVTLSCSPISGHRSVSWYQQTPGQGLQFLFEYFSETQRNKGNFPGRFSGRQFSNSRSEMNVSTLELGDSALYLCASSLEASGTEETQYFGPGTRLLVL.

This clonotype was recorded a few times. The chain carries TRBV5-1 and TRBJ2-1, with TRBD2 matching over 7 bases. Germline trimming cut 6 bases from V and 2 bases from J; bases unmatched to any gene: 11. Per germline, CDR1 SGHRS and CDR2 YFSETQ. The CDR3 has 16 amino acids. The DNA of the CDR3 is TGCGCCAGCACCCCCTCGACGGGAGGTGCCTACAATGAGCAGTTCTTC. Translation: CASTPSTGGAYNEQFF.